The sequence of this T cell receptor (beta chain) was determined in a study of cytomegalovirus exposure and HLA in healthy donors. After removal of 4 bases from V and 9 bases from J, the junction contained 10 bases not matched to a gene. Germline V gives CDR1 SGDLS, CDR2 YYNGEE. The CDR3 has 15 amino acids. Vbeta (60) and Jbeta (13) primers were used in the PCR. In the source study's methods: In a later analysis, roughly 10 million of 75 million to 85 million unique beta chains occurred in at least two donors. Profiled with immunoSEQ multiplex PCR; TCRdb holds only in-frame clones, not every one. V, J and clone size are taken as reported in that table, and D and trimming were inferred from the DNA itself. This table has around 170,000 clones, roughly four fifths appearing once. Study results and caveats: Per a prior analysis, the majority of TCR beta V segments were productive roughly 87% or roughly 30% of the time.

In the case of this clone: The target antigen is unknown.

Sequences were obtained from PBMCs. The chain is built from TRBV9 and TRBJ1-6, with 7 bases lining up with TRBD1. This clonotype was obtained from a man in his late teens or twenties in good health and CMV-seronegative. CDR3: CASSSTGMLGSPLHF. The CDR3 coding sequence is TGTGCCAGCAGCTCGACAGGGATGCTCGGTTCACCCCTCCACTTT.